Listed below are T cell receptor beta chains from one sample, sequenced in a study of cytomegalovirus exposure and HLA in healthy donors. Generated by immunoSEQ multiplex PCR, the TCRdb table keeps only in-frame clones and is missing some. The table lists a few hundred thousand clones, around 88% of them singletons. Sequenced material: PBMCs. The origin of the receptors is a woman younger than 30 in good health and CMV-seronegative. CDR3s leave out the opening cysteine and the closing phenylalanine or tryptophan. Clone size appears in some rows only: once, few, many, or a class for an expanded clone.

abundance	j_gene	v_gene	CDR3aa
NA	TRBJ1-5	TRBV28	ASSFGLGETNQPQH
NA	TRBJ1-2	TRBV19	ASSMWRVGYT
NA	TRBJ2-7	TRBV11-3	ASSSGGTDEQY
NA	TRBJ2-7	TRBV5-5	ASSLSYRYEQY
NA	TRBJ2-1	TRBV29-1	SVDTAGTYSYNEQF
NA	TRBJ2-7	TRBV10-3	AITAGQGVYEQY
NA	TRBJ1-3	TRBV14	ASSQYKALTSGNTIY
NA	TRBJ1-1	TRBV7-2	ASSLGPDRTAEAF
NA	TRBJ2-1	TRBV7-2	ASSLEGRGSSYNEQF
NA	TRBJ2-7	TRBV30	AWSVGTSTYEQY
NA	TRBJ2-1	TRBV5-1	ASKLENEQF
once	TRBJ2-1	TRBV7-9	ASSLTPEGPYNEQF
NA	TRBJ2-3	TRBV10-3	AISEIQGAEDTQY
NA	TRBJ2-2	TRBV10-3	AITDRGSRNTGELF
NA	TRBJ2-5	TRBV30	AWVREPGLSLATQY
NA	TRBJ2-6	TRBV2	ASINPRGRGANVLT
NA	TRBJ2-7	TRBV28	ASNPGLGQQNLGLYEQY
NA	TRBJ1-2	TRBV4-1	ASSQEQGSGYGYT
NA	TRBJ2-7	TRBV21-1	ASSKENRLSYEQY
NA	TRBJ1-2	TRBV28	ASRPGQRYGYT
NA	TRBJ2-7	TRBV7-9	ASSSGQGANEQY
NA	TRBJ2-3	TRBV5-6	ASSLDRQGYSFTDTQY
NA	TRBJ2-1	TRBV6-1	ATHLDPIRGEQF
NA	TRBJ1-2	TRBV5-4	ASRLRGSVIPDT
NA	TRBJ2-7	TRBV11-2	ASSFFNFQGSYEQY
NA	TRBJ2-2	TRBV7-3	ASSLGVTPGELF
once	TRBJ2-5	TRBV30	ASSGTSGVQETQY
NA	TRBJ1-1	TRBV5-1	ASNNRGMGTEAF
NA	TRBJ2-3	TRBV2	ASEDRRVADTQY
few	TRBJ2-7	TRBV28	ASRGSARPYEQY
NA	TRBJ2-2	TRBV6-1	ASSSHRVTELF